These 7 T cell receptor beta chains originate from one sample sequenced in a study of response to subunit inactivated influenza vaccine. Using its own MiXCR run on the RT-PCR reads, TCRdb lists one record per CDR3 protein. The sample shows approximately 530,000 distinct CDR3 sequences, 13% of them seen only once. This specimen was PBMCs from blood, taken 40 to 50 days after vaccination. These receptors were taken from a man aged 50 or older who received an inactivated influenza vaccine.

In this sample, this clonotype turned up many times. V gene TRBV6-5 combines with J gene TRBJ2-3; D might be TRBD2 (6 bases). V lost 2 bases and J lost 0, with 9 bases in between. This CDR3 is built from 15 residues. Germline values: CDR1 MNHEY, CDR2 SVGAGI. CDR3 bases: TGTGCCAGCAGTTACGGCGGGGTTAGCACAGATACGCAGTATTTT. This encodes CASSYGGVSTDTQYF.

The CDR3 sequence: CSARDQRAGGPYEQYF. The CDR3 DNA follows: TGCAGTGCTAGAGACCAAAGAGCGGGAGGGCCTTACGAGCAGTACTTC. The chain couples TRBV20-1 to TRBJ2-7, with 10 bases lining up with TRBD2. The ends lost 0 bases at V and 4 bases at J; junction bases unmatched: 9. The CDR3 totals 16 residues. Germline V gene lookup returns CDR1 DFQATT and CDR2 SNEGSKA (reference sequence).

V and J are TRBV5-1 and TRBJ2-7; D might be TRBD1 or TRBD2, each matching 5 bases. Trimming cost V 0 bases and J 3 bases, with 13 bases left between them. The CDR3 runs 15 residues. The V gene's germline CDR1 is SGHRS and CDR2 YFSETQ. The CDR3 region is CASSLAIGEIYEQYF. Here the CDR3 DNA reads TGCGCCAGCAGCTTGGCTATAGGGGAGATCTACGAGCAGTACTTC.

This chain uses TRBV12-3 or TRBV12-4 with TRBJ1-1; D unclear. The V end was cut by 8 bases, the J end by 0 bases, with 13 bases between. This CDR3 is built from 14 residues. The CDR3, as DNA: TGTGCCAGCGGCCACCGACCTATGAACACTGAAGCTTTCTTT. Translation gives CASGHRPMNTEAFF.

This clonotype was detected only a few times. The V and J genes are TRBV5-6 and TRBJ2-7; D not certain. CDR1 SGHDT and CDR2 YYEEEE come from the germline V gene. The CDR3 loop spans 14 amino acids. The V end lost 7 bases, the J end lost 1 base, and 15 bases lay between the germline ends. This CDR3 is CASLRQVPSYEQYF. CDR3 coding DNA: TGTGCCAGCCTAAGACAAGTTCCTTCCTACGAGCAGTACTTC.

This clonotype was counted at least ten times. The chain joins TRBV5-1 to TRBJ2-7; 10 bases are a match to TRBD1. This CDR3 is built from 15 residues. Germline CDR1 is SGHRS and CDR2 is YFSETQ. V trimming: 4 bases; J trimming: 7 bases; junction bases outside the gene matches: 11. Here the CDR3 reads CASSPVTRQGAEQYF. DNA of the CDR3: TGCGCCAGCAGCCCCGTGACCAGACAGGGGGCGGAGCAGTACTTC.

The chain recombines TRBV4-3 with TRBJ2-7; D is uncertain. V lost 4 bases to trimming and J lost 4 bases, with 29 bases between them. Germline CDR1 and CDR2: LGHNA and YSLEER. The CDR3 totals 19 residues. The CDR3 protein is CASSLTFFPGLRVDYEQYF. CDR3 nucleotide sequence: TGCGCCAGCAGCCTAACCTTTTTCCCCGGGCTCCGTGTTGATTACGAGCAGTACTTC.